This TCR beta chain was recovered during a study of CD8 T cells in ankylosing spondylitis. General study findings and limits: Peripheral blood held disease-linked clones only at relatively low frequency, and these were CD8+. Disease-linked clones reportedly showed significant enrichment in matched ankylosing spondylitis synovial fluid.

TCR beta libraries were made by quantitative 5'-RACE with molecular barcodes. TCRdb passed the 5' RACE reads through MiXCR, listing each CDR3 protein once. Of some 140,000 distinct CDR3 sequences detected, roughly 8.4% appear once; the ten largest clones hold roughly 8%. Germline V lookup: CDR1 SQVTM, CDR2 ANQGSEA. This CDR3 comprises 11 residues. The V and J ends lost 7 bases and 4 bases respectively, with 10 bases between them. In its sample, this clonotype was seen many times. Its specificity is unknown. V is TRBV29-1 and J is TRBJ1-1; D unclear. The TCR sequence derives from a male donor with ankylosing spondylitis. The specimen was synovial fluid, either unsorted or a sorted T cell fraction (not recorded which). The CDR3 loop is CSARVSTEAFF. The CDR3, as DNA: TGCAGCGCTCGGGTTTCCACTGAAGCTTTCTTT.